The 2 T cell receptor beta chains below all came from one sample that was sequenced in a study of beta chain features in type 1 diabetes. The investigators reverse transcribed all of the isolated RNA, so they sequenced expressed TCRB transcripts. Some clones are missing from TCRdb's copy, which holds only in-frame ones; the method was immunoSEQ multiplex PCR. The sample comprises under 200,000 clones, over 7.5% of which are singletons, and around 2.5% rests with the top ten. What was sequenced was central memory CD4+ T cells from blood. The source of these receptors is a woman in her late teens or twenties in good health.

This clone was found a few times. The gene calls are TRBV5-1 and TRBJ2-3; no definite D call. The V gene lost 4 bases and the J gene lost 2 bases, with 11 bases spanning the gap. Germline V gene lookup returns CDR1 SGHRS and CDR2 YFSETQ. This CDR3 is 14 amino acids long. The CDR3 DNA sequence: TGCGCCAGCAGCCCCCAGGTACCCACAGATACGCAGTATTTT. Translated: CASSPQVPTDTQYF.

This clone occurred a few times. The chain recombines TRBV28 with TRBJ2-5, with D hard to call. The CDR3 length is 12 residues. In germline, CDR1 is MDHEN, CDR2 SYDVKM. V was clipped by 4 bases and J by 3 bases, with 6 bases between them. The CDR3 here is CASSSREETQYF. The CDR3 region has the DNA TGTGCCAGCAGTTCCCGTGAAGAGACCCAGTACTTC.